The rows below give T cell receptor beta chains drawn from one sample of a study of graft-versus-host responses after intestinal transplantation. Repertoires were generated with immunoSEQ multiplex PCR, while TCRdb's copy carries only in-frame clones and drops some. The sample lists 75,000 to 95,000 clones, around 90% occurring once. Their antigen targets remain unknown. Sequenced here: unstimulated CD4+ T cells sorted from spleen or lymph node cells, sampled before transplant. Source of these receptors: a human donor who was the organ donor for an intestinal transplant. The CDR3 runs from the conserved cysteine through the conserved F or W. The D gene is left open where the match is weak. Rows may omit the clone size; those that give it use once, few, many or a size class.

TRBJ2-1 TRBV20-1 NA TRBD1 TGCAGTGCTACCTCAGGGGGTGAGCAGTTCTTC CSATSGGEQFF
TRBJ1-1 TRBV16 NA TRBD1 TGTGCCAGCAGCCAGGGGACAGGGGCCGGCACTGAAGCTTTCTTT CASSQGTGAGTEAFF
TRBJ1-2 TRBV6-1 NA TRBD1 TGTGCCAGCAGTCCCGGACAGGTTTACTATGGCTACACCTTC CASSPGQVYYGYTF
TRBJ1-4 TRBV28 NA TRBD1 TGTGCCAGCAGCCCAGGGGGGAATGAAAAACTGTTTTTT CASSPGGNEKLFF
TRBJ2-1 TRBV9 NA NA TGTGCCAGCAGCGTAGATCAAGAATTCGGGGAGCAGTTCTTC CASSVDQEFGEQFF
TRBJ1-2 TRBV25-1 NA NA TGTGCCAGCAGTGGCCCGGCAGGGGACGGTGGCTACACCTTC CASSGPAGDGGYTF
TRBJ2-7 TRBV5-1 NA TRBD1 TGCGCCAGCAGTAAGGGACAGGGCCCCTACGAGCAGTACTTC CASSKGQGPYEQYF
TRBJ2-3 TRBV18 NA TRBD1 TGTGCCAGCCGGACGGGACAGGGGTCCGATACGCAGTATTTT CASRTGQGSDTQYF
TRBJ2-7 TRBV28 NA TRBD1 TGTGCCAGCAGCCGGACAGGCCCCTACGAGCAGTACTTC CASSRTGPYEQYF
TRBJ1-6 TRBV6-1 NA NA TGTGCCAGCAGTAAACTCCAGGGCGGTTCACCCCTCCACTTT CASSKLQGGSPLHF
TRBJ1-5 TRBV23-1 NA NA TGCGCCAGCAGTCAATCTCCACCCCTTGACAGCAGCAATCAGCCCCAGCATTTT CASSQSPPLDSSNQPQHF
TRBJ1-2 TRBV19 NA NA TGTGCCAGTGATAGTCTGAGCGCATCTTATGGCTACACCTTC CASDSLSASYGYTF
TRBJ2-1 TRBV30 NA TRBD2 TGTGCCTGGAGTGCAAGACTAGCGGGAGAATTTGGTGAGCAGTTCTTC CAWSARLAGEFGEQFF
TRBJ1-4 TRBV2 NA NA TGTGCCAGCAGTGAGGTCGTTGTCGGAGGGGAAAAACTGTTTTTT CASSEVVVGGEKLFF
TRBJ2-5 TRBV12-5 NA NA TGTGCTAGTGGAGGGGGGGCGGGGGAGACCCAGTACTTC CASGGGAGETQYF
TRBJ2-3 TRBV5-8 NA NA TGTGCCAGCAGCTTCAGGCTAGCTCCAGATACGCAGTATTTT CASSFRLAPDTQYF
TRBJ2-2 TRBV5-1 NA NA TGCGCCAGCAGCTGGGTAGGGGATACCGGGGAGCTGTTTTTT CASSWVGDTGELFF
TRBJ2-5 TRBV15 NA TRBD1 TGTGCCACCAGCAGGGACAGGGGGTTTCAAGAGACCCAGTACTTC CATSRDRGFQETQYF
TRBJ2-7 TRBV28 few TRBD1 TGTGCCAGCAGTTCCCCAGGGGGCGCAAGGTACGAGCAGTACTTC CASSSPGGARYEQYF
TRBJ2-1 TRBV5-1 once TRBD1 TGCGCCAGCAGCTCAGGACAGGGGAATGAGCAGTTCTTC CASSSGQGNEQFF
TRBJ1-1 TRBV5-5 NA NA TGTGCCAGCAGCCACCACTTGAACACTGAAGCTTTCTTT CASSHHLNTEAFF
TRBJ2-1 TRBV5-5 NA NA TGTGCCAGCAGCTCGACTAGTCCCTACAATGAGCAGTTCTTC CASSSTSPYNEQFF
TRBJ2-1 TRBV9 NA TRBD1 TGTGCCAGCAGTCGCACCGGGACAGGCTCCTACAATGAGCAGTTCTTC CASSRTGTGSYNEQFF
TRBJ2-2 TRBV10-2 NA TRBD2 TGCGCCAGCAGTGAATGGGGCGGGGGGGGTACCGGGGAGCTGTTTTTT CASSEWGGGGTGELFF
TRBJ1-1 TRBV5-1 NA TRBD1 TGCGCCAGCAGCCCACAGGGGGCGATCACTGAAGCTTTCTTT CASSPQGAITEAFF